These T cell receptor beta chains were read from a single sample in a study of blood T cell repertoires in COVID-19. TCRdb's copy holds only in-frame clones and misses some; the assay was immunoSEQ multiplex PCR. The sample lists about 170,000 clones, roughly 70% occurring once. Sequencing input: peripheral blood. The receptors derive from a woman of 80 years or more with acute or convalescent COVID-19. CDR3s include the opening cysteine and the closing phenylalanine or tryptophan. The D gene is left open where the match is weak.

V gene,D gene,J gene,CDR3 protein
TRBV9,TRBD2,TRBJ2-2,CASSVGSSGNTGELFF
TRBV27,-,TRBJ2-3,CAASSLGQGLNTDTQYF
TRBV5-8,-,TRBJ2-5,CASSLGGTSGRETQYF
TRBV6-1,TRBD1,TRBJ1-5,CASSEGYGTGQPQHF
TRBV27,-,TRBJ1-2,CASTQGPLGYGYTF
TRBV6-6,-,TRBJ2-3,CASRSEGNTDTQYF
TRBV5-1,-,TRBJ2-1,CASSFPGGTYNEQFF
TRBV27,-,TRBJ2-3,CASSPGSNVVTQYF
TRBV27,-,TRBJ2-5,CASSLYGGLQETQYF
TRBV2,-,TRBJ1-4,CASSSGNNNEKLFF
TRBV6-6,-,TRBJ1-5,CASSPGGFGRMAQPQHF
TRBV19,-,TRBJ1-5,CASSIVATDGNQPQHF
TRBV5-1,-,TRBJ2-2,CASSFTPDTSNTGELFF
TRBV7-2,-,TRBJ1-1,CASSLAGGSLNTEAFF
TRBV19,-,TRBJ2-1,CASSMPRRLEQFF
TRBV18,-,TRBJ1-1,CASSQGGGGEAFF
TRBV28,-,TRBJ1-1,CASSVIGKGNTEAFF
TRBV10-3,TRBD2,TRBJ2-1,CAIRGTSGNEQFF
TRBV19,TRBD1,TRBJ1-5,CASSDLTGGYQPQHF
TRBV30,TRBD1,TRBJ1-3,CAWSAGGAGNTIYF
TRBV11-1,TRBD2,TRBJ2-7,CASSLAGGSYEQYF
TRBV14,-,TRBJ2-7,CASSQALEQYF
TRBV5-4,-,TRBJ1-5,CASSFEGGQPQHF
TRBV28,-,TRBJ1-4,CAIKGGGNEKLFF
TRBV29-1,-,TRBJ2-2,CSVDGGARAGELFF